What follows are 5 T cell receptor beta chains derived from one specimen sequenced in a study of PD-1 blockade in mismatch repair-deficient tumors. Data came from immunoSEQ multiplex PCR; TCRdb stores just in-frame clones and leaves some out. The sample shows about 120,000 clones, over 60% of them seen only once. Source: peripheral blood, taken roughly 13 months after starting pembrolizumab. The receptor source for this set is an adult with mismatch repair-deficient cancer.

The genes are TRBV7-3 and TRBJ2-1; possible D gene TRBD1, 6 bases. CDR3 length equals 19 residues. Germline V gives CDR1 SGHTA, CDR2 FQGTGA. V lost 1 base, J lost 0 bases, and 19 bases lay in between. The CDR3 DNA follows: TGTGCCAGCAGCTTAATCGGAACAGGGCCGCGGAGCTCCTACAATGAGCAGTTCTTC. It yields the protein CASSLIGTGPRSSYNEQFF.

For the CDR3, the DNA is TGTGCCAGCACGAAAGGACAGCAAGGAGGAGGACGTGGCTACACCTTC. Its translation is CASTKGQQGGGRGYTF. The rearrangement links TRBV6-6 to TRBJ1-2; D may be TRBD1 (6 bases). This CDR3 region has 16 residues. With 7 bases removed from V and 7 bases from J, the gap between germline ends came to 25 bases. Germline CDR1 is MNHNY and CDR2 is SVGAGI (reference sequence).

This chain links TRBV30 with TRBJ2-6, with D unclear. The CDR3 length is 17 residues. The germline CDR1 and CDR2 sequences are GTSNPN and SVGIG (reference sequence). V lost 6 bases, J lost 0 bases, and 18 bases lay in between. CDR3 DNA sequence: TGTGCCTGCCCTCTCCCAGTAGGGCACTCTGGGGCCAACGTCCTGACTTTC. It specifies CACPLPVGHSGANVLTF.

This clone was seen once. The chain is built from TRBV4-1 and TRBJ1-2, with TRBD1 as a possible D gene (5 bases). Trimming left V 0 bases short and J 4 bases short, with 12 bases between. The germline CDR1 and CDR2 sequences are MGHRA and YSYEKL. CDR3 length: 15 residues. The CDR3 DNA reads TGCGCCAGCAGCCAAGAGGGCCAGGGCCCCTATGGCTACACCTTC. Its protein is CASSQEGQGPYGYTF.

This clone was seen a handful of times. J is TRBJ1-5 and V is TRBV5-6; D perhaps matches TRBD1 (5 bases). V lost 4 bases and J lost 3, with 14 bases in between. Germline V gene lookup returns CDR1 SGHDT and CDR2 YYEEEE. The CDR3 totals 15 residues. CDR3 nucleotides: TGTGCCAGCAGCCGGGGGACCGGCAACAATCAGCCCCAGCATTTT. Protein product: CASSRGTGNNQPQHF. Filled out from reference TRBV5-6 and TRBJ1-5, the complete variable domain reads DAGVTQSPTHLIKTRGQQVTLRCSPKSGHDTVSWYQQALGQGPQFIFQYYEEEERQRGNFPDRFSGHQFPNYSSELNVNALLLGDSALYLCASSRGTGNNQPQHFGDGTRLSIL.